This note documents a single TCR beta chain sequence. Its antigen is not known. These data come from a study of Graves' ophthalmopathy and Graves' hyperthyroidism. Amplification targeted the TCR beta CDR3 regions, with RNA transcripts as the source material. The authors performed first-round RT-PCR with HTBI primers and then a second-round multiplex PCR. TCRdb processed the multiplex PCR reads anew with MiXCR; each CDR3 protein has one entry. The sample shows 580,000 or so distinct CDR3 sequences, just under 40% of them seen only once. Findings and caveats of the study: Blood also held most thyroid clonotypes expanded above 0.001 frequency. Ophthalmopathy versus stable hyperthyroidism: 13-signature model gave 85% to 90% sensitivity, approximately 80% specificity. For predicting ophthalmopathy progression, the model had nearly 71% sensitivity and 72.22% specificity.

V lost 5 bases and J lost 5, with 9 bases in between. This CDR3 spans 12 amino acids. Germline-derived CDR1 and CDR2 are MDHEN and SYDVKM. Source material: peripheral blood or thyroid tissue (not recorded which). This TCR was recovered from an adult man with Graves' hyperthyroidism. The chain carries TRBV28 and TRBJ2-5; no definite D call. This CDR3 reads CASSHPQETQYF. CDR3 DNA: TGTGCCAGCAGTCATCCCCAGGAGACCCAGTACTTC.